This T cell receptor beta chain was recovered during a study of T cell repertoires in cytomegalovirus infection. Study details: Public TCR beta signature analysis indicated the presence of both CMV infection and matching HLA type. Overall study findings and caveats: Summed frequency of shared TCR beta families picked out CMV carriers who also had the relevant HLA.

This clonotype came up a few times. Its specificity is not known. The CDR3 length is 13 residues. The germline gives CDR1 LNHNV, CDR2 YYDKDF (reference sequence). V lost 5 bases and J 2 bases, leaving 9 bases between the germline ends. One entry per CDR3 protein, called by TCRdb with MiXCR from the reads. The table lists about 310,000 distinct CDR3 sequences, 25% of them singletons. Specimen: cultured PBMCs, collected from culture after CMV antigen stimulation. The chain uses TRBV15 and TRBJ2-5, with D perhaps matching TRBD1 (6 bases). The receptor was isolated from a human donor in good health (CMV status not recorded). Some clones in this sample may be carry-over from other donors' samples. The CDR3 bases are TGTGCCACCAGCGTAGGACAGCAAGAGACCCAGTACTTC. It codes for CATSVGQQETQYF.